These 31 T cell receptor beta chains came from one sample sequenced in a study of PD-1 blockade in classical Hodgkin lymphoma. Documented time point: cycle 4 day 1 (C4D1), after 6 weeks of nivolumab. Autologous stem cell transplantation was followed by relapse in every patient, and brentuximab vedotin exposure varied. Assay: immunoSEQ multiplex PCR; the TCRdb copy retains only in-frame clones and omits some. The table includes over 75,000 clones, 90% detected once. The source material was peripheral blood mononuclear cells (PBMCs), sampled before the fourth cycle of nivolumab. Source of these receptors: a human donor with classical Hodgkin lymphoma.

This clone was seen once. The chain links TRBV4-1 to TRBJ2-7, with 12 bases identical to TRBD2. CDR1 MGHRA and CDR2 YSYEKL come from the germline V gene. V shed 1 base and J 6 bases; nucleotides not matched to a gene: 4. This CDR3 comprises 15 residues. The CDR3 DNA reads TGCGCCAGCAGCCAAGGACTAGCGGGGGTCGGCGAGCAGTACTTC. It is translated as CASSQGLAGVGEQYF.

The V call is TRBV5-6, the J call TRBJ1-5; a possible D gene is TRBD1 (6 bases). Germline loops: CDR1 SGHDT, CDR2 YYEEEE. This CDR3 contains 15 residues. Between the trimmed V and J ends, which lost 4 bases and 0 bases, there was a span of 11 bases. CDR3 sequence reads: CASSPGQYSNQPQHF. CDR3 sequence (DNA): TGTGCCAGCAGCCCTGGACAGTATAGCAATCAGCCCCAGCATTTT.

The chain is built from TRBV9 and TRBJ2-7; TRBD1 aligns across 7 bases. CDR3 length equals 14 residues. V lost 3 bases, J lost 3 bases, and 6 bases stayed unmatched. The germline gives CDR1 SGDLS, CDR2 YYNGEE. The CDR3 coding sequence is TGTGCCAGCAGCGCCTACCGGGACAGCTACGAGCAGTACTTC. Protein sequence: CASSAYRDSYEQYF.

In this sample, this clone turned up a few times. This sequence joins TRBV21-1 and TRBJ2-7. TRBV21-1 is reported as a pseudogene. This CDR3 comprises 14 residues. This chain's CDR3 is CASSKRDPGYEQYF. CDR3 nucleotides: TGTGCCAGCAGCAAACGGGACCCCGGGTACGAGCAGTACTTC.

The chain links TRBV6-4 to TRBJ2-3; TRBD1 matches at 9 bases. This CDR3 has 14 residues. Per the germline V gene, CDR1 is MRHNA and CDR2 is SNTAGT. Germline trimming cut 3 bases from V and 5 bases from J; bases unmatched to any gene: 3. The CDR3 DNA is TGTGCCAGCAGTGAGGGACAGGGTGGAGATACGCAGTATTTT. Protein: CASSEGQGGDTQYF.

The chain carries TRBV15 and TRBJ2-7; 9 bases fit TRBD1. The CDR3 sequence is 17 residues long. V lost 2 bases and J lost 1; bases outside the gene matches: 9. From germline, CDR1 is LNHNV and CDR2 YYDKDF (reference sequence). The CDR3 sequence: CATSRNPVQGASYEQYF. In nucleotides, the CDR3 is TGTGCCACCAGCAGAAACCCGGTACAGGGGGCGTCCTACGAGCAGTACTTC.

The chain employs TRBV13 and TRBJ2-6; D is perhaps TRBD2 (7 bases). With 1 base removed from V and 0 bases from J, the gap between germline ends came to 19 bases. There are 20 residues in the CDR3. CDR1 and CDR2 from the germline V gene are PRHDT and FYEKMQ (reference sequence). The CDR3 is CASSLEEGGDTLSGANVLTF. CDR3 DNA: TGTGCCAGCAGCTTAGAGGAGGGGGGGGATACCCTCTCTGGGGCCAACGTCCTGACTTTC.

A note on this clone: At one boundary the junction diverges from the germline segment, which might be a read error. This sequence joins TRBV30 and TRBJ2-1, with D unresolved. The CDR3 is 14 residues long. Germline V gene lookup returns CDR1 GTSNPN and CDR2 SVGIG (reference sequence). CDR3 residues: CAWSLSDVRPERFF. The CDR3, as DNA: TGTGCCTGGAGTCTTTCCGATGTTAGGCCCGAGCGGTTCTTC.

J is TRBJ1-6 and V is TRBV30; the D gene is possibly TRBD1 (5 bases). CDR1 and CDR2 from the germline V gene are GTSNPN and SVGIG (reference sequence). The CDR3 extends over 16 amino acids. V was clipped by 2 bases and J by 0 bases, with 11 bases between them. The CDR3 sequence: CAWSSGTDSYNSPLHF. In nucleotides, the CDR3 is TGTGCCTGGAGTTCGGGGACGGACTCCTATAATTCACCCCTCCACTTT.

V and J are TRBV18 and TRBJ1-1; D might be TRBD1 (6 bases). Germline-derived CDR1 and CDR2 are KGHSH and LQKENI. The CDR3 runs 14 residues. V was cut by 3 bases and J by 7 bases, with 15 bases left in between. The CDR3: CASSPRSTGSEAFF. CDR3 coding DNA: TGTGCCAGCTCACCCCGCAGCACAGGGAGTGAAGCTTTCTTT.

CDR3 DNA sequence: TGTGCCAGCAGCACTGGGATAGCGGGGGCCCTCTCCTACGAGCAGTACTTC. It codes for CASSTGIAGALSYEQYF. This chain connects TRBV9 to TRBJ2-7; 9 bases line up with TRBD2. Germline assignment: CDR1 SGDLS and CDR2 YYNGEE. V trimming: 4 bases; J trimming: 0 bases; junction bases outside the gene matches: 11. The CDR3 has 17 residues.

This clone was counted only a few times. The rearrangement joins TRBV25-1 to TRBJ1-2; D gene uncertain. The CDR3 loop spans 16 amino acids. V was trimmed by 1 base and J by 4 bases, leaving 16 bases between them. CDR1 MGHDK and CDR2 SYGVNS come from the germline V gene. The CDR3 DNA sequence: TGTGCCAGCAGTGAATGGGAGGGTTCACGGGGCTATGGCTACACCTTC. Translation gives CASSEWEGSRGYGYTF.

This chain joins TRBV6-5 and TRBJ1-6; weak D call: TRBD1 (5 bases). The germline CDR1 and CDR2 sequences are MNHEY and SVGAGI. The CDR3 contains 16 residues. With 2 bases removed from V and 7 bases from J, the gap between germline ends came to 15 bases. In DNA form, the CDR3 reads TGTGCCAGCAGTTACGGGGCCTGGACCAAAAATTCACCCCTCCACTTT. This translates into CASSYGAWTKNSPLHF.

The CDR3 DNA follows: TGTGCCAGCAGCCTCGGGACACCCGGAAACACCATATATTTT. Translated, it gives CASSLGTPGNTIYF. The rearrangement joins TRBV7-6 to TRBJ1-3, with a weak D call TRBD1 (6 bases). Between the trimmed V and J ends, which lost 5 bases and 4 bases, there was a span of 12 bases. Germline V gives CDR1 SGHVS, CDR2 FNYEAQ. The CDR3 loop spans 14 amino acids.

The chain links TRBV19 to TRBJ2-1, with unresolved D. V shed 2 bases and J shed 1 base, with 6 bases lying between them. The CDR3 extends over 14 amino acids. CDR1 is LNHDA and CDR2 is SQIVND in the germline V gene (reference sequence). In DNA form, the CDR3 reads TGTGCCAGTAGTATATCCGGGTCCTACAATGAGCAGTTCTTC. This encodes CASSISGSYNEQFF.

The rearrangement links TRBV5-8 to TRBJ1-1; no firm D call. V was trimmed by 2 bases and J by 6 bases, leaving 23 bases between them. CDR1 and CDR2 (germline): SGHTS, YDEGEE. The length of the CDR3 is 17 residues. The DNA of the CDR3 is TGTGCCAGCAGCTTCGCGGTATTCTCTAAACGATTCTCTGAAGCTTTCTTT. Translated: CASSFAVFSKRFSEAFF.

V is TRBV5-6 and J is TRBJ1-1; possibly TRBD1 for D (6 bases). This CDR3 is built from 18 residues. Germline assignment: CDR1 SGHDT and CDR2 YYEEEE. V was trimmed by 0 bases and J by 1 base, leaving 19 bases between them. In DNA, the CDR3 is TGTGCCAGCAGCTTGGTGGGGGGCGCGTATTTTAGGAACACTGAAGCTTTCTTT. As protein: CASSLVGGAYFRNTEAFF.

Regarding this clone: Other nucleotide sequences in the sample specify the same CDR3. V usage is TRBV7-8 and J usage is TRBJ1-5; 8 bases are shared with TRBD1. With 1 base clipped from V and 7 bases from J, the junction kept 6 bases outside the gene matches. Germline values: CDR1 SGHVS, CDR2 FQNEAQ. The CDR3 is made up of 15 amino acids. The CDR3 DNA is TGTGCCAGCAGCTTAGGGAGGACAGGGAGACAGCCCCAGCATTTT. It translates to CASSLGRTGRQPQHF.

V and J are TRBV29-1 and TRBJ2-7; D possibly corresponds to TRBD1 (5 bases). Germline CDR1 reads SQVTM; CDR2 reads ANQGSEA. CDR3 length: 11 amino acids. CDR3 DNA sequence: TGCAGTGCACGTACAGGCTACGAGCAGTACTTC. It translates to CSARTGYEQYF.

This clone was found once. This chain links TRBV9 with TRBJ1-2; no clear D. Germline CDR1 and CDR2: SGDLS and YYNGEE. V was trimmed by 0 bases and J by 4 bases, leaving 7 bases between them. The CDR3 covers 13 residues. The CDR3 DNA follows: TGTGCCAGCAGCGTAGCGGTGTCCTATGGCTACACCTTC. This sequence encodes CASSVAVSYGYTF.

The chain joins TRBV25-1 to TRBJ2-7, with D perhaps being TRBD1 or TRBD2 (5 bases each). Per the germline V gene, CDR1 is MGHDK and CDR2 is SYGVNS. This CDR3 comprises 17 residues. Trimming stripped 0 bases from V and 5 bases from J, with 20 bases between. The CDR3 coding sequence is TGTGCCAGCAGTGAATATCTTCGGGGCTACCCCCCCCACGAGCAGTACTTC. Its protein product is CASSEYLRGYPPHEQYF.

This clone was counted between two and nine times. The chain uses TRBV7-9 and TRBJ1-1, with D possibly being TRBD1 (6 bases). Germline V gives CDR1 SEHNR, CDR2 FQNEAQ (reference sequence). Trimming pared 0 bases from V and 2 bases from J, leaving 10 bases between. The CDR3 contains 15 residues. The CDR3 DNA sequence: TGTGCCAGCAGCTTAGCCACAGGGTTAAACACTGAAGCTTTCTTT. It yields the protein CASSLATGLNTEAFF.

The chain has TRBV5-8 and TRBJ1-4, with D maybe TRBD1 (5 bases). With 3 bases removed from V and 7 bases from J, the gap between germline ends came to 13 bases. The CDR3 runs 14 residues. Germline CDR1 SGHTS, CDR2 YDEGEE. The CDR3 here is CASSSRGEGEKLFF. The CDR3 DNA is TGTGCCAGCAGCTCTAGGGGAGAAGGTGAAAAACTGTTTTTT.

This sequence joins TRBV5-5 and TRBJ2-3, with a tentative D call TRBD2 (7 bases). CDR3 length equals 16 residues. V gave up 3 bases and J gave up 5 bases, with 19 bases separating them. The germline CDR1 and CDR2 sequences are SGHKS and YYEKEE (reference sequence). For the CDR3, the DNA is TGTGCCAGCAGCTCCGGAGGAGGGGGGGCAATAGATACGCAGTATTTT. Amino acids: CASSSGGGGAIDTQYF.

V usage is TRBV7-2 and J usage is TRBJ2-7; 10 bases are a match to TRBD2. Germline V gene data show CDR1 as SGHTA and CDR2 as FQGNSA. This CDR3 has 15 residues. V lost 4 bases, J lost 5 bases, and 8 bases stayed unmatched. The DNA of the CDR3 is TGTGCCAGCAGCTCGCCAGGGGGACTAGCGAACGAGCAGTACTTC. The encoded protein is CASSSPGGLANEQYF.

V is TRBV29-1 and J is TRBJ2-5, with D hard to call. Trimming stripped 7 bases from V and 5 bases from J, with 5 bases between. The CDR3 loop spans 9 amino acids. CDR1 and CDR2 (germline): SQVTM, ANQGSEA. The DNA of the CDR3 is TGCAGCGCTGGGGAGACCCAGTACTTC. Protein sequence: CSAGETQYF. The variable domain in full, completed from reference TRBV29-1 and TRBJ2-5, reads SAVISQKPSRDICQRGTSLTIQCQVDSQVTMMFWYRQQPGQSLTLIATANQGSEATYESGFVIDKFPISRPNLTFSTLTVSNMSPEDSSIYLCSAGETQYFGPGTRLLVL.

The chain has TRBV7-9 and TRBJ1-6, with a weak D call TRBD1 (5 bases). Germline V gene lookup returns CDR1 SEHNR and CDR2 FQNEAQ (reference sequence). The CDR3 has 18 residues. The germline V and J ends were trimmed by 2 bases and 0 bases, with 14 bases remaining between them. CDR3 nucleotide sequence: TGTGCCAGCAGCTTACGCCAGCGGGGGAGCTCCTATAATTCACCCCTCCACTTT. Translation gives CASSLRQRGSSYNSPLHF.

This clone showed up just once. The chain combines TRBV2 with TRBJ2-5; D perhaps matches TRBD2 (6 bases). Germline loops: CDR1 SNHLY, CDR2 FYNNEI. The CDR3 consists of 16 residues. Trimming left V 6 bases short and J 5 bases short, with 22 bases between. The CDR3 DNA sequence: TGTGCCAGCAGCGCCACTAGCTTCCCGGACGTGGAGACCCAGTACTTC. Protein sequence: CASSATSFPDVETQYF.

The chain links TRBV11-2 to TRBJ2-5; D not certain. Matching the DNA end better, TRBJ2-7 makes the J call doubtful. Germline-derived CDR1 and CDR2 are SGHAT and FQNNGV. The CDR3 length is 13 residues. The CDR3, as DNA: TGTGCCAGCAGCTTAGGGCTCCTCTACGAGCAGTACTTC. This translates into CASSLGLLYEQYF.

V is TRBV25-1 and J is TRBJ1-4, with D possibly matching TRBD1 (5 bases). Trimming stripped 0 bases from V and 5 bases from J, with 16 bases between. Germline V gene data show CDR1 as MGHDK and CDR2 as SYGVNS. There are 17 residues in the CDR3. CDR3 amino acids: CASSEYNTGALNEKLFF. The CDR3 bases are TGTGCCAGCAGTGAATATAATACTGGGGCTCTGAATGAAAAACTGTTTTTT.

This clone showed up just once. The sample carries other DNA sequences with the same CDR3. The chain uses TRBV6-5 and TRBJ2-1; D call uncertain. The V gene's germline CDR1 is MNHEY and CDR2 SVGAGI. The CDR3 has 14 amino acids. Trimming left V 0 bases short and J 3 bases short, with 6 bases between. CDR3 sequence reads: CASSYSSGYNEQFF. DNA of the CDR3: TGTGCCAGCAGTTACTCCTCGGGCTACAATGAGCAGTTCTTC.